These 26 T cell receptor beta chains were sequenced from one sample in a study of CD8+ T cells in alopecia areata. The sequencing template was cDNA reverse transcribed from extracted RNA. Data came from immunoSEQ multiplex PCR; TCRdb stores just in-frame clones and leaves some out. The top ten hold roughly 19% of the sample, which has 160,000 or so clones, around half seen once. The sequencing here drew on CD8+ T cells sorted from blood, taken at week 0. These receptors originate from a human donor with alopecia areata.

This clone has just a few counts. This chain links TRBV30 with TRBJ2-1; D gene ambiguous. V was shortened by 4 bases and J by 8 bases, with 15 bases between the two germline ends. The CDR3 totals 13 residues. Germline CDR1 reads GTSNPN; CDR2 reads SVGIG (reference sequence). The CDR3 DNA follows: TGTGCCTGGAACCCGGACGGCTTCGATGAGCAGTTCTTC. Protein product: CAWNPDGFDEQFF.

V is TRBV4-3 and J is TRBJ1-6; D gene ambiguous. Germline values: CDR1 LGHNA, CDR2 YSLEER. Trimming removed 0 bases from V and 5 bases from J, with 14 bases in between. The CDR3 has 17 amino acids. The CDR3 nucleotides read TGCGCCAGCAGCCAAGATCCGGCAGGCCCTAATAATTCACCCCTCCACTTT. This sequence encodes CASSQDPAGPNNSPLHF.

The genes are TRBV5-1 and TRBJ2-5; the match to TRBD1 covers 11 bases. From germline, CDR1 is SGHRS and CDR2 YFSETQ. The V gene end was trimmed by 4 bases and the J gene end by 3 bases; junction bases not matched to a gene: 2. The CDR3 length is 14 residues. The chain's CDR3 is CASSEGQGEETQYF. CDR3 DNA sequence: TGCGCCAGCAGCGAGGGACAGGGGGAAGAGACCCAGTACTTC.

This chain joins TRBV27 and TRBJ2-5; D gene ambiguous. V lost 1 base and J 2 bases, leaving 8 bases between the germline ends. The CDR3 runs 14 residues. Germline CDR1 reads MNHEY; CDR2 reads SMNVEV (reference sequence). The CDR3: CASSLWGGQETQYF. In DNA form, the CDR3 reads TGTGCCAGCAGTTTATGGGGTGGACAAGAGACCCAGTACTTC.

A remark on this clone: This sample also contains other DNA sequences that code for the same CDR3. The chain employs TRBV4-3 and TRBJ1-2, with D unresolved. CDR3 length equals 14 residues. CDR1 and CDR2 from the germline V gene are LGHNA and YSLEER. V lost 0 bases and J lost 0, with 5 bases in between. CDR3 loop: CASSQDRANYGYTF. DNA of the CDR3: TGCGCCAGCAGCCAAGACAGAGCTAACTATGGCTACACCTTC.

This clone was recorded at least ten times. J is TRBJ2-1 and V is TRBV6-1; TRBD2 agrees at 9 bases. Germline assignment: CDR1 MNHNS and CDR2 SASEGT. The trim removed 2 bases at V and 4 bases at J, leaving 6 bases unmatched. The CDR3 spans 16 residues. The CDR3 loop is CASSEYERGVYNEQFF. CDR3 DNA: TGTGCCAGCAGTGAATACGAGCGGGGGGTTTACAATGAGCAGTTCTTC.

This clone has only a few counts. The J gene is TRBJ2-7, the V gene TRBV6-5, with D possibly being TRBD1 (5 bases). V was trimmed by 5 bases and J by 0 bases, leaving 8 bases between them. The CDR3 length is 13 residues. Germline V gene lookup returns CDR1 MNHEY and CDR2 SVGAGI. The CDR3 DNA reads as TGTGCCAGCAGTGACAGCCCCTCCTACGAGCAGTACTTC. This sequence encodes CASSDSPSYEQYF.

This clone turned up a few times. The V and J genes are TRBV19 and TRBJ1-1; D is uncertain. Germline loops: CDR1 LNHDA, CDR2 SQIVND (reference sequence). V was trimmed by 3 bases and J by 0 bases, leaving 8 bases between them. The CDR3 is 14 residues long. CDR3 residues: CASSIGQLNTEAFF. The CDR3 bases are TGTGCCAGTAGTATTGGGCAGTTGAACACTGAAGCTTTCTTT.

The chain recombines TRBV15 with TRBJ1-2; no reliable D call. V gave up 0 bases and J gave up 3 bases, with 11 bases separating them. Germline V gene lookup returns CDR1 LNHNV and CDR2 YYDKDF (reference sequence). The CDR3 totals 15 residues. The CDR3 DNA follows: TGTGCCACCAGCAGAGATGAAGGGATTTACTATGGCTACACCTTC. It codes for CATSRDEGIYYGYTF.

The CDR3 spells CSASDNEQFF. CDR3 DNA sequence: TGCAGTGCTTCGGACAATGAGCAGTTCTTC. The V gene is TRBV20-1, the J gene TRBJ2-1; D unclear. The CDR3 has 10 residues. V was clipped by 5 bases and J by 5 bases, with 4 bases between them. Germline values: CDR1 DFQATT, CDR2 SNEGSKA (reference sequence).

This chain joins TRBV30 and TRBJ2-3, with D possibly TRBD2 on 5 matching bases. Germline-derived CDR1 and CDR2 are GTSNPN and SVGIG (reference sequence). This CDR3 contains 14 residues. V lost 1 base, J lost 5 bases, and 13 bases lay in between. DNA for the CDR3: TGTGCCTGGAGTGGGTCTAGCCCCAGAGATACGCAGTATTTT. Its translation: CAWSGSSPRDTQYF.

This clone was detected only once. DNA for the CDR3: TGCAGCGTCTCCGGACAGGCTGCGGAGGGCTACACCTTC. Translated: CSVSGQAAEGYTF. V is TRBV29-1 and J is TRBJ1-2; 7 nucleotides line up with TRBD1. The V gene's germline CDR1 is SQVTM and CDR2 ANQGSEA. J gave up 8 bases and V 6 bases, and 12 bases lay outside the gene matches. CDR3 size: 13 residues.

This chain links TRBV29-1 with TRBJ2-4, with D tentatively TRBD2 (5 bases). V lost 4 bases and J 5 bases, leaving 6 bases between the germline ends. Germline V gene sequence: CDR1 SQVTM, CDR2 ANQGSEA. This CDR3 has 11 amino acids. The CDR3 loop is CSVVGENIQYF. The CDR3 coding sequence is TGCAGCGTTGTGGGAGAAAACATTCAGTACTTC. The complete variable domain, with remaining parts taken from reference TRBV29-1 and TRBJ2-4, reads SAVISQKPSRDICQRGTSLTIQCQVDSQVTMMFWYRQQPGQSLTLIATANQGSEATYESGFVIDKFPISRPNLTFSTLTVSNMSPEDSSIYLCSVVGENIQYFGAGTRLSVL.

V gene TRBV7-9 combines with J gene TRBJ1-4, with TRBD1 matching over 7 bases. After removal of 2 bases from V and 4 bases from J, the junction contained 4 bases not matched to a gene. Germline V CDR1 and CDR2: SEHNR, FQNEAQ (reference sequence). CDR3 size: 15 residues. CDR3 protein: CASSLPTGINEKLFF. The CDR3 nucleotides read TGTGCCAGCAGCTTACCGACAGGGATTAATGAAAAACTGTTTTTT.

V usage is TRBV13 and J usage is TRBJ1-2; the D gene is possibly TRBD1 (5 bases). In germline, CDR1 is PRHDT, CDR2 FYEKMQ (reference sequence). The V end was cut by 4 bases, the J end by 8 bases, with 17 bases between. The CDR3 totals 14 residues. The CDR3 region has the DNA TGTGCCAGCAGCTCAGAAACAGGACTCGAAGGCTACACCTTC. The encoded protein is CASSSETGLEGYTF.

V usage is TRBV30 and J usage is TRBJ1-3; D remains ambiguous. The CDR3 is 13 residues long. V gave up 5 bases and J gave up 2 bases, with 10 bases separating them. Germline V CDR1 and CDR2: GTSNPN, SVGIG (reference sequence). The CDR3 here is CAWDLGTGNTIYF. In DNA, the CDR3 is TGTGCCTGGGACCTCGGCACTGGAAACACCATATATTTT.

This clone has only a few counts. The chain combines TRBV7-9 with TRBJ2-3, with D perhaps TRBD1 or TRBD2 (6 bases each). The germline V and J ends were trimmed by 5 bases and 6 bases, with 18 bases remaining between them. Germline assignment: CDR1 SEHNR and CDR2 FQNEAQ (reference sequence). The CDR3 totals 15 residues. The CDR3 DNA is TGTGCCAGCAGCCCCCCGAGGGGGGATCGGGATACGCAGTATTTT. Translation gives CASSPPRGDRDTQYF.

The chain couples TRBV25-1 to TRBJ1-2, with a weak D call TRBD1 (6 bases). V was cut by 4 bases and J by 5 bases, with 14 bases left in between. Germline V gives CDR1 MGHDK, CDR2 SYGVNS. The CDR3 is 14 residues long. This chain's CDR3 is CASSAEGVGYGYTF. CDR3 coding DNA: TGTGCCAGCAGTGCGGAGGGGGTTGGGTATGGCTACACCTTC.

The chain is built from TRBV4-1 and TRBJ2-1; D is possibly TRBD1 or TRBD2 (6 bases each). V was clipped by 0 bases and J by 2 bases, with 14 bases between them. CDR1 is MGHRA, CDR2 YSYEKL, per germline. This CDR3 has 17 residues. The CDR3 region is CASSQDFTGAPYNEQFF. Written as DNA, the CDR3 is TGCGCCAGCAGCCAAGATTTTACGGGGGCCCCCTACAATGAGCAGTTCTTC.

This clone was seen only a few times. The chain uses TRBV6-1 and TRBJ1-6; 9 nucleotides agree with TRBD1. V dropped 11 bases and J dropped 14; count of bases not matched to a gene: 16. The CDR3 length is 14 residues. Germline V lookup: CDR1 MNHNS, CDR2 SASEGT. This CDR3 is CAGGRTGEKFTLHF. The CDR3 coding sequence is TGTGCCGGGGGTCGGACAGGGGAAAAGTTCACCCTCCACTTT.

V and J are TRBV4-3 and TRBJ2-3; TRBD1 matches 8 bases. Germline trimming cut 0 bases from V and 5 bases from J; bases unmatched to any gene: 7. CDR1 LGHNA and CDR2 YSLEER come from the germline V gene. This CDR3 contains 16 residues. CDR3 sequence (DNA): TGCGCCAGCAGCCAAGATATCAGGGGGCGAGGAGATACGCAGTATTTT. Translating it yields CASSQDIRGRGDTQYF.

The rearrangement links TRBV7-8 to TRBJ1-1; no firm D call. The V and J ends lost 1 base and 3 bases respectively, with 9 bases between them. The CDR3 is 14 residues long. Germline V CDR1 and CDR2: SGHVS, FQNEAQ. The CDR3 sequence is CASSLDAWDTEAFF. Written as DNA, the CDR3 is TGTGCCAGCAGCTTAGATGCGTGGGACACTGAAGCTTTCTTT.

The chain joins TRBV29-1 to TRBJ2-5; D possibly corresponds to TRBD2 (5 bases). This CDR3 contains 14 residues. Germline V lookup: CDR1 SQVTM, CDR2 ANQGSEA. V was pared by 6 bases and J by 5 bases, with 19 bases between. The CDR3 here is CSVDGGWVRETQYF. CDR3 coding DNA: TGCAGCGTCGACGGCGGGTGGGTGAGGGAGACCCAGTACTTC.

This clone was observed a single time. This chain uses TRBV11-2 with TRBJ2-7, with 11 bases identical to TRBD2. The CDR3 extends over 15 amino acids. The ends lost 8 bases at V and 7 bases at J; junction bases unmatched: 13. The V gene's germline CDR1 is SGHAT and CDR2 FQNNGV. The DNA for the CDR3 is TGTGCCAGCGCAACTAGCGGGGGCTTTCGTGAAGAGCAGTACTTC. It is translated as CASATSGGFREEQYF.

This clone was seen a few times. Other nucleotide sequences from this sample produce the same CDR3. The rearrangement joins TRBV11-2 to TRBJ2-7, with no clear D. The V and J ends lost 5 bases and 7 bases respectively, with 9 bases between them. The CDR3 totals 11 residues. The germline V gene has CDR1 SGHAT and CDR2 FQNNGV. CDR3 residues: CASSPPGEQYF. DNA of the CDR3: TGTGCCAGCAGCCCCCCTGGGGAGCAGTACTTC.

The sample holds one count of this clone. This rearrangement joins TRBV29-1 to TRBJ2-3; 10 positions match TRBD2. Germline V gene sequence: CDR1 SQVTM, CDR2 ANQGSEA. The CDR3 spans 13 residues. V dropped 7 bases and J dropped 0; count of bases not matched to a gene: 1. Here the CDR3 reads CSASGRSTDTQYF. CDR3 DNA: TGCAGCGCTAGCGGGAGAAGCACAGATACGCAGTATTTT.